These 9 T cell receptor beta chains share one sample of origin, sequenced in a study of patients and donors after allogeneic stem cell transplantation. TCRdb reprocessed the RT-PCR reads via MiXCR and lists one record per CDR3 protein. Among about a million distinct CDR3 sequences listed, about a sixth were seen once. Sequencing used blood, either unsorted or a sorted T cell fraction (not recorded which). These receptors originate from a human donor who was either an allogeneic HSCT recipient or a stem cell or donor lymphocyte infusion donor (not recorded which). It is not recorded whose cells these are; they may come from a transplant donor.

This clonotype was observed at least ten times. The chain combines TRBV7-2 with TRBJ1-3, with 7 nucleotides matching TRBD1. The CDR3 extends over 14 amino acids. The ends lost 5 bases at V and 2 bases at J; junction bases unmatched: 3. Per germline, CDR1 SGHTA and CDR2 FQGNSA. The chain's CDR3 is CASSATGAGNTIYF. In nucleotides, the CDR3 is TGTGCCAGCAGCGCTACAGGGGCTGGAAACACCATATATTTT.

This clonotype was recorded many times. The V gene is TRBV10-3, the J gene TRBJ2-3; D call uncertain. Germline loops: CDR1 ENHRY, CDR2 SYGVKD. V gave up 7 bases and J gave up 9 bases, with 23 bases separating them. The CDR3 has 15 residues. CDR3 sequence: CAITPRLDGFGTQYF. CDR3 nucleotides: TGTGCCATCACCCCGAGACTGGACGGATTTGGCACGCAGTATTTT.

This clonotype was picked up a small number of times. The CDR3 DNA follows: TGCGCCAGCGGGCGACAGAACACCGGGGAGCTGTTTTTT. This translates into CASGRQNTGELFF. The V call is TRBV5-1, the J call TRBJ2-2; D not resolved. CDR3 length: 13 amino acids. Germline CDR1 SGHRS, CDR2 YFSETQ. Deletions cut 7 bases from V and 1 base from J, with 8 bases between.

The chain recombines TRBV20-1 with TRBJ1-2, with 8 bases identical to TRBD1. The CDR3 consists of 15 residues. Germline V gene data show CDR1 as DFQATT and CDR2 as SNEGSKA (reference sequence). V lost 3 bases and J lost 5; bases outside the gene matches: 11. The chain's CDR3 is CSARLGQAGGYGYTF. The CDR3 region has the DNA TGCAGTGCTAGGTTGGGACAGGCGGGAGGGTATGGCTACACCTTC.

The V and J genes are TRBV3-1 and TRBJ1-1; 9 bases fit TRBD1. Germline V gives CDR1 LGHDT, CDR2 YNNKEL (reference sequence). CDR3 size: 14 residues. The ends lost 5 bases at V and 2 bases at J; junction bases unmatched: 3. The CDR3 here is CASSAQGANTEAFF. The CDR3 DNA reads as TGTGCCAGCAGCGCACAGGGGGCAAACACTGAAGCTTTCTTT.

This chain joins TRBV27 and TRBJ2-1; weak D call: TRBD1 (6 bases). CDR1 MNHEY and CDR2 SMNVEV come from the germline V gene (reference sequence). Trimming removed 2 bases at V and 13 bases at J, with 12 bases between. This CDR3 comprises 12 residues. Written as DNA, the CDR3 is TGTGCCAGCAGTTTAGGGGGACATGGACAGTTCTTC. This translates into CASSLGGHGQFF.

The chain employs TRBV27 and TRBJ1-6; 9 bases map to TRBD1. Germline CDR1 and CDR2: MNHEY and SMNVEV (reference sequence). This CDR3 is built from 14 residues. V dropped 6 bases and J dropped 10; count of bases not matched to a gene: 7. The CDR3 DNA reads TGTGCCAGCAGCAACAGGGGGCTTGGCTCACCCCTCCACTTT. Translating it yields CASSNRGLGSPLHF.

CDR3 region: CASSQDRAWDEQYF. DNA of the CDR3: TGCGCCAGCAGCCAAGACAGGGCTTGGGACGAGCAGTACTTC. The V and J genes are TRBV4-3 and TRBJ2-7; D may be TRBD1 (5 bases). From germline, CDR1 is LGHNA and CDR2 YSLEER. V gave up 0 bases and J gave up 5 bases, with 11 bases separating them. The CDR3 has 14 residues.

The genes are TRBV5-1 and TRBJ2-1; D is perhaps TRBD2 (6 bases). The germline V gene encodes CDR1 SGHRS and CDR2 YFSETQ. Trimming left V 7 bases short and J 7 bases short, with 18 bases between. This CDR3 contains 14 residues. This chain's CDR3 is CASSLRGASNEQFF. For the CDR3, the DNA is TGCGCCAGCTCCCTACGCGGGGCGTCAAATGAGCAGTTCTTC.